This T cell receptor beta chain originates from a study of Graves' ophthalmopathy and Graves' hyperthyroidism. Study at large: Over 18 months of follow-up, stable hyperthyroidism required that no ophthalmopathy appear. General study points: Most thyroid clonotypes expanded beyond 0.001 frequency were also found in blood.

As to this clonotype: Antigen: not known.

Hyperthyroidism was new, under 2 months, in patients aged 18 to 65. RNA served as the template for amplifying TCR beta CDR3 regions. The library came from an HTBI-primed first-round RT-PCR and a second-round multiplex PCR. TCRdb re-called the multiplex PCR reads with MiXCR, one entry per CDR3 protein. The top ten hold 8.5% to 14% of the sample, which has about 1.2 million distinct CDR3 sequences, about two fifths seen once. CDR3 length equals 11 residues. The V end lost 6 bases, the J end lost 13 bases, and 13 bases lay between the germline ends. The chain is built from TRBV12-3 or TRBV12-4 and TRBJ1-5; D uncertain. Input material: peripheral blood or thyroid tissue (not recorded which). The sequence was collected from an adult man with Graves' hyperthyroidism. The CDR3 nucleotides are TGTGCCAGCAGGTCAGCCGGAGGACAGCATTTT. This sequence encodes CASRSAGGQHF.